One and the same sample provided the 2 T cell receptor beta chains below, sequenced in a study of blood T cells in healthy people across ages. Primers used in a second PCR of about 7 to 12 cycles were a sample-barcoded 5' primer and a J-beta primer mix. TCRdb re-called the 5' RACE reads with MiXCR, one entry per CDR3 protein. The sample records over a million distinct CDR3 sequences, approximately 42% being singletons. The sequenced sample was blood. These receptors all come from a woman aged 18-29 years in good health.

The gene calls are TRBV28 and TRBJ1-1; no reliable D call. Trimming left V 8 bases short and J 4 bases short, with 11 bases between. CDR1 MDHEN and CDR2 SYDVKM come from the germline V gene. This CDR3 has 12 amino acids. The CDR3 region has the DNA TGTGCCAGCCGACCCGTTGGCACTGAAGCTTTCTTT. Translated: CASRPVGTEAFF.

The chain employs TRBV20-1 and TRBJ1-5; maybe TRBD1 (5 bases). The germline gives CDR1 DFQATT, CDR2 SNEGSKA (reference sequence). This CDR3 comprises 15 residues. CDR3 nucleotide sequence: TGCAATGCCCAGTCAAGAAGGGGCTACAATCAGCCCCAGCATTTT. It yields the protein CNAQSRRGYNQPQHF.